Listed here are 32 T cell receptor beta chains from one sample, sequenced in a study of blood T cell repertoires in COVID-19. Assay: immunoSEQ multiplex PCR; the TCRdb copy retains only in-frame clones and omits some. Among 250,000 to 350,000 clones, approximately 84% were seen once, and the ten largest hold about 1.5%. The material sequenced was peripheral blood. These receptors were taken from a human donor with COVID-19, enrolled during active disease. The donor label of this sample is uncertain.

The genes are TRBV19 and TRBJ1-2, with a tentative D call TRBD1 (6 bases). The V end lost 5 bases, the J end lost 5 bases, and 15 bases lay between the germline ends. CDR3 length: 14 residues. In germline, CDR1 is LNHDA, CDR2 SQIVND (reference sequence). The CDR3 bases are TGTGCCAGTAGTGAGACAGGCTTGACATATGGCTACACCTTC. The encoded protein is CASSETGLTYGYTF.

The CDR3 reads CASSFGGALTIPNTGELFF. CDR3 nucleotides: TGTGCCAGCAGTTTTGGGGGGGCCCTAACTATTCCAAACACCGGGGAGCTGTTTTTT. The chain combines TRBV27 with TRBJ2-2; D is perhaps TRBD2 (7 bases). In germline, CDR1 is MNHEY, CDR2 SMNVEV (reference sequence). The CDR3 totals 19 residues. Trimming took off 3 bases at V and 2 bases at J, with 22 bases between the two ends.

The chain recombines TRBV2 with TRBJ1-5, with 7 bases lining up with TRBD1. V dropped 2 bases and J dropped 7; count of bases not matched to a gene: 8. CDR1 and CDR2 (germline): SNHLY, FYNNEI. The CDR3 extends over 15 amino acids. CDR3 residues: CASSETGERRQPQHF. CDR3 bases: TGTGCCAGCAGTGAAACAGGGGAAAGGAGACAGCCCCAGCATTTT.

J is TRBJ2-1 and V is TRBV2; 8 bases are a match to TRBD2. CDR1 SNHLY and CDR2 FYNNEI come from the germline V gene. V lost 6 bases, J lost 7 bases, and 14 bases stayed unmatched. The CDR3 totals 16 residues. The CDR3 sequence: CASRARAGEGQNEQFF. The CDR3 DNA is TGTGCCAGCAGGGCCCGAGCGGGAGAAGGTCAAAATGAGCAGTTCTTC.

V and J are TRBV5-1 and TRBJ1-2; possible D gene TRBD1, 5 bases. V lost 1 base to trimming and J lost 7 bases, with 17 bases between them. Per germline, CDR1 SGHRS and CDR2 YFSETQ. This CDR3 region has 15 residues. The CDR3 region is CASSLNGGGLGGYTF. CDR3 nucleotide sequence: TGCGCCAGCAGCTTGAATGGGGGAGGGCTCGGTGGCTACACCTTC.

The chain carries TRBV7-2 and TRBJ1-2; tentative D call: TRBD1 (5 bases). This CDR3 spans 14 amino acids. Trimming took off 2 bases at V and 5 bases at J, with 12 bases between the two ends. The germline CDR1 and CDR2 sequences are SGHTA and FQGNSA. In nucleotides, the CDR3 is TGTGCCAGCAGCTTAACGACAGCTCGATATGGCTACACCTTC. Amino acids: CASSLTTARYGYTF.

For the CDR3, the DNA is TGTGCCAGCAGCGCCCAGGGGACTAGCGGGGTGGAGCAGTACTTC. Residues: CASSAQGTSGVEQYF. The V gene is TRBV7-9, the J gene TRBJ2-7, with 13 bases fitting TRBD2. The ends lost 5 bases at V and 7 bases at J; junction bases unmatched: 8. CDR1 and CDR2 from the germline V gene are SEHNR and FQNEAQ (reference sequence). The CDR3 contains 15 residues.

The CDR3 DNA follows: TGTGCCAGCAGCGGAACTAGCGCTCCCACCGGGGAGCTGTTTTTT. Its translation: CASSGTSAPTGELFF. This chain uses TRBV5-4 with TRBJ2-2; TRBD2 aligns across 7 bases. Germline assignment: CDR1 SGHNT and CDR2 YYREEE (reference sequence). Trimming took 4 bases from V and 4 from J; bases not matched to a gene: 7. The length of the CDR3 is 15 residues.

The rearrangement links TRBV21-1 to TRBJ2-7; TRBD2, the table's D call, lacks a check against the DNA. TRBV21-1 is termed a pseudogene. The CDR3 is made up of 18 amino acids. CDR3 protein: CASSKAVEGSGSGYEQYF. CDR3 bases: TGTGCCAGCAGCAAAGCAGTGGAAGGAAGCGGGAGTGGCTACGAGCAGTACTTC.

This chain uses TRBV5-5 with TRBJ1-5; 7 nucleotides line up with TRBD1. After removal of 3 bases from V and 3 bases from J, the junction contained 6 bases not matched to a gene. CDR3 size: 15 residues. Germline CDR1 SGHKS, CDR2 YYEKEE (reference sequence). CDR3: CASSSHDRDNQPQHF. The CDR3 coding sequence is TGTGCCAGCAGCTCACATGACAGGGACAATCAGCCCCAGCATTTT.

The chain has TRBV7-2 and TRBJ1-1, with TRBD1 matching over 9 bases. The CDR3 has 16 residues. The ends lost 4 bases at V and 1 base at J; junction bases unmatched: 7. The germline gives CDR1 SGHTA, CDR2 FQGNSA. The CDR3: CASSSPTGGGNTEAFF. The DNA of the CDR3 is TGTGCCAGCAGCTCCCCGACAGGGGGGGGGAACACTGAAGCTTTCTTT.

J is TRBJ2-1 and V is TRBV18, with 7 bases lining up with TRBD2. V lost 3 bases and J lost 4; bases outside the gene matches: 6. Germline values: CDR1 KGHSH, CDR2 LQKENI. The CDR3 is 15 residues long. CDR3 amino acids: CASSPALADYNEQFF. Written as DNA, the CDR3 is TGTGCCAGCTCACCTGCGCTAGCGGATTACAATGAGCAGTTCTTC.

The rearrangement links TRBV21-1 to TRBJ1-2; the D call TRBD1 from the table was never checked on the DNA. TRBV21-1 has pseudogene status. There are 17 residues in the CDR3. CDR3 DNA sequence: TGTGCCAGCAGACGAACCTTCGGACAGCCCTTTAACTATGGCTACACCTTC. This gives the protein CASRRTFGQPFNYGYTF.

The chain carries TRBV24-1 and TRBJ2-5, with 13 bases aligning to TRBD2. After removal of 4 bases from V and 1 base from J, the junction contained 11 bases not matched to a gene. The CDR3 is 19 amino acids. CDR1 is KGHDR and CDR2 is SFDVKD in the germline V gene. CDR3 DNA: TGTGCCACCAGTGACCGAAGACTAGCGGGAGGCCCCCCCCAAGAGACCCAGTACTTC. Translation gives CATSDRRLAGGPPQETQYF.

CDR3 amino acids: CASRTAGGLETQYF. The CDR3 coding sequence is TGCGCCAGCAGGACAGCGGGAGGGCTAGAGACCCAGTACTTC. The rearrangement joins TRBV5-1 to TRBJ2-5; TRBD2 matches 10 bases. Germline V gives CDR1 SGHRS, CDR2 YFSETQ. CDR3 size: 14 residues. The ends lost 5 bases at V and 4 bases at J; junction bases unmatched: 5.

This chain joins TRBV19 and TRBJ2-2, with D perhaps TRBD2 (6 bases). The CDR3 sequence is 15 residues long. The V end lost 2 bases, the J end lost 0 bases, and 7 bases lay between the germline ends. Germline CDR1 and CDR2: LNHDA and SQIVND (reference sequence). CDR3 DNA sequence: TGTGCCAGTAGTATACTAGCGCCGAACACCGGGGAGCTGTTTTTT. It specifies CASSILAPNTGELFF.

This sequence joins TRBV7-3 and TRBJ2-1; TRBD2 aligns across 12 bases. V shed 5 bases and J 6 bases; nucleotides not matched to a gene: 5. Germline V gives CDR1 SGHTA, CDR2 FQGTGA. This CDR3 region has 15 residues. As DNA, the CDR3 is TGTGCCAGCAGCCAACGACTAGCGGGGGCCAATGAGCAGTTCTTC. This encodes CASSQRLAGANEQFF.

The chain is built from TRBV6-1 and TRBJ2-5; perhaps TRBD1 as D (5 bases). V lost 1 base, J lost 2 bases, and 14 bases lay in between. CDR3 length equals 16 residues. Per germline, CDR1 MNHNS and CDR2 SASEGT. CDR3 amino acids: CASSEGGAVRQETQYF. The CDR3 DNA reads TGTGCCAGCAGTGAAGGGGGCGCAGTACGTCAAGAGACCCAGTACTTC.

The chain is built from TRBV28 and TRBJ1-1; 8 bases agree with TRBD1. The trim removed 0 bases at V and 5 bases at J, leaving 5 bases unmatched. The CDR3 length is 15 residues. Looked up from germline, CDR1 is MDHEN and CDR2 is SYDVKM. The CDR3 region is CASSLWDREVTEAFF. The DNA for the CDR3 is TGTGCCAGCAGTTTATGGGACAGGGAGGTAACTGAAGCTTTCTTT.

This clone was seen a single time. This chain uses TRBV6-5 with TRBJ1-1; D may be TRBD1 (6 bases). The CDR3 totals 11 residues. The V end was cut by 6 bases, the J end by 6 bases, with 8 bases between. The V gene's germline CDR1 is MNHEY and CDR2 SVGAGI. For the CDR3, the DNA is TGTGCCAGCAGCAGGGGTCCTGAAGCTTTCTTT. Protein sequence: CASSRGPEAFF.

This clone was seen only a few times. This sequence joins TRBV10-2 and TRBJ2-1, with 7 bases matching TRBD1. CDR3 length: 17 amino acids. Trimming cost V 2 bases and J 2 bases; bases outside gene matches: 9. Germline CDR1 WSHSY, CDR2 SAAADI. The CDR3 region has the DNA TGCGCCAGCAGTGAGACCGGGACAGTCCAGACCTACAATGAGCAGTTCTTC. Its protein product is CASSETGTVQTYNEQFF.

The chain carries TRBV28 and TRBJ2-7, with 11 bases lining up with TRBD2. This CDR3 contains 15 residues. V shed 7 bases, J shed 2 bases, and the junction held 7 bases outside the gene matches. Germline V gene sequence: CDR1 MDHEN, CDR2 SYDVKM. Written as DNA, the CDR3 is TGTGCCAGCACCCAGGGACTAGCGGTAACCTACGAGCAGTACTTC. This codes for CASTQGLAVTYEQYF.

The chain links TRBV29-1 to TRBJ1-1; D is unclear. CDR3 size: 11 residues. Per the germline V gene, CDR1 is SQVTM and CDR2 is ANQGSEA. V gave up 6 bases and J gave up 7 bases, with 12 bases separating them. The DNA of the CDR3 is TGCAGCGTAGAGACACGGTTTGAAGCTTTCTTT. It translates to CSVETRFEAFF.

The CDR3 loop is CASSLGGDYNEQFF. DNA of the CDR3: TGTGCCAGCAGCTTGGGCGGGGACTACAATGAGCAGTTCTTC. V is TRBV5-6 and J is TRBJ2-1; D possibly corresponds to TRBD2 (6 bases). This CDR3 is 14 amino acids long. V lost 0 bases and J 3 bases, leaving 7 bases between the germline ends. Germline loops: CDR1 SGHDT, CDR2 YYEEEE. Together with reference TRBV5-6 and TRBJ2-1, the CDR3 gives the full variable domain: DAGVTQSPTHLIKTRGQQVTLRCSPKSGHDTVSWYQQALGQGPQFIFQYYEEEERQRGNFPDRFSGHQFPNYSSELNVNALLLGDSALYLCASSLGGDYNEQFFGPGTRLTVL.

The chain uses TRBV7-3 and TRBJ1-3, with no clear D. This CDR3 contains 16 residues. V lost 5 bases and J 0 bases, leaving 14 bases between the germline ends. The germline CDR1 and CDR2 sequences are SGHTA and FQGTGA. Written as DNA, the CDR3 is TGTGCCAGCAGCCCTCAAGTCACCTACTCTGGAAACACCATATATTTT. It specifies CASSPQVTYSGNTIYF.

This clone was seen only a few times. This rearrangement joins TRBV5-1 to TRBJ1-1; D not certain. Trimming shortened V by 1 base and J by 1 base, and 11 bases separated the two germline ends. Germline V gene data show CDR1 as SGHRS and CDR2 as YFSETQ. The CDR3 runs 15 residues. For the CDR3, the DNA is TGCGCCAGCAGCTTGTTACGGTCGAAGAACACTGAAGCTTTCTTT. Protein sequence: CASSLLRSKNTEAFF.

CDR3 protein: CASSWTGNSGANVLTF. CDR3 DNA: TGTGCCAGCAGCTGGACAGGCAACTCTGGGGCCAACGTCCTGACTTTC. The chain joins TRBV11-3 to TRBJ2-6, with 7 bases aligning to TRBD1. The CDR3 spans 16 residues. V shed 4 bases, J shed 0 bases, and the junction held 3 bases outside the gene matches. Germline V gene sequence: CDR1 SGHNT, CDR2 YENEEA. Together with reference TRBV11-3 and TRBJ2-6, the CDR3 gives the full variable domain: EAGVVQSPRYKIIEKKQPVAFWCNPISGHNTLYWYLQNLGQGPELLIRYENEEAVDDSQLPKDRFSAERLKGVDSTLKIQPAELGDSAVYLCASSWTGNSGANVLTFGAGSRLTVL.

This chain uses TRBV5-5 with TRBJ2-5; 15 bases fit TRBD2. The CDR3 totals 19 residues. Germline CDR1 and CDR2: SGHKS and YYEKEE (reference sequence). After removal of 0 bases from V and 5 bases from J, the junction contained 11 bases not matched to a gene. This CDR3 is CASSLVRTSGRAWGETQYF. The CDR3 DNA reads as TGTGCCAGCAGCTTGGTTAGGACTAGCGGGAGGGCCTGGGGGGAGACCCAGTACTTC. The complete variable domain, with remaining parts taken from reference TRBV5-5 and TRBJ2-5, reads DAGVTQSPTHLIKTRGQQVTLRCSPISGHKSVSWYQQVLGQGPQFIFQYYEKEERGRGNFPDRFSARQFPNYSSELNVNALLLGDSALYLCASSLVRTSGRAWGETQYFGPGTRLLVL.

This clone has just one count. The gene calls are TRBV28 and TRBJ2-7; 8 bases line up with TRBD1. Unmatched junction bases numbered 3, after V lost 5 bases and J lost 3 bases. Germline CDR1 MDHEN, CDR2 SYDVKM. The CDR3 is made up of 13 amino acids. CDR3 loop: CASSVGQDYEQYF. CDR3 coding DNA: TGTGCCAGCAGTGTGGGACAGGACTACGAGCAGTACTTC.

The chain links TRBV6-1 to TRBJ2-3, with a weak D call TRBD2 (6 bases). CDR1 and CDR2 from the germline V gene are MNHNS and SASEGT. Trimming took 3 bases from V and 3 from J, leaving 13 bases between them. CDR3 size: 15 residues. This CDR3 is CASSDALEGTDTQYF. For the CDR3, the DNA is TGTGCCAGCAGTGACGCCCTGGAGGGGACAGATACGCAGTATTTT.

This clone is a singleton in its sample. The chain links TRBV5-4 to TRBJ2-1, with unresolved D. The ends were cut back, 1 base at V and 0 bases at J, with 8 bases in the middle. The CDR3 has 15 amino acids. The germline CDR1 and CDR2 sequences are SGHNT and YYREEE (reference sequence). DNA of the CDR3: TGTGCCAGCAGCTTGATAGTAAGCTCCTACAATGAGCAGTTCTTC. Protein: CASSLIVSSYNEQFF. Looking up the rest from reference TRBV5-4 and TRBJ2-1 gives the full variable domain: ETGVTQSPTHLIKTRGQQVTLRCSSQSGHNTVSWYQQALGQGPQFIFQYYREEENGRGNFPPRFSGLQFPNYSSELNVNALELDDSALYLCASSLIVSSYNEQFFGPGTRLTVL.

In its sample, this clone was seen a few times. V is TRBV5-4 and J is TRBJ2-7; D gene uncertain. This CDR3 is 13 amino acids long. CDR1 is SGHNT and CDR2 is YYREEE in the germline V gene (reference sequence). Trimming stripped 4 bases from V and 6 bases from J, with 14 bases between. CDR3 DNA sequence: TGTGCCAGCAGCCCCGTTCCGCGGCGCGAGCAGTACTTC. Translation gives CASSPVPRREQYF.